These T cell receptor beta chains were read from a single sample in a study of regulatory T cells in long-lasting Graves disease. Via MiXCR, TCRdb re-called the multiplex PCR reads, giving one row per CDR3 protein. The sample shows a few hundred thousand distinct CDR3 sequences, 13% of them seen only once. These data were also reused for a study on T cells in Graves' hyperthyroidism and ophthalmopathy.

Source: peripheral blood mononuclear cells (PBMCs), taken at new diagnosis, from a patient treated with antithyroid drugs. Source of these receptors: a man aged 25-40 years with Graves disease. CDR3s include the opening cysteine and the closing phenylalanine or tryptophan. A D gene is named only where the DNA matches it firmly. Clone size is given for some rows only: seen once, a few or many times, or a class if the clone is expanded.

clone_size,d_call,j_call,v_call,cdr3_nt,cdr3_aa
many,NA,TRBJ2-3,TRBV30,TGTGCCTGGACCATCGGGGCCACAGATACGCAGTATTTT,CAWTIGATDTQYF
NA,TRBD2,TRBJ2-7,TRBV20-1,TGCAGTGCTAGAGATGAGGCTAGCGGGAGATTTTACGAGCAGTACTTC,CSARDEASGRFYEQYF
many,TRBD2,TRBJ2-1,TRBV7-2,TGTGCCAGCAGCTTTTACGGGAGGGGTAATGAGCAGTTCTTC,CASSFYGRGNEQFF
few,TRBD2,TRBJ2-3,TRBV20-1,TGCAGTGCTAGAGAGGGTAGCGGGAAAGGGACGCAGTATTTT,CSAREGSGKGTQYF
few,TRBD2,TRBJ2-1,TRBV18,TGTGCCAGCTCATCTGGGACTACCCAGAATGAGCAGTTCTTC,CASSSGTTQNEQFF
many,TRBD2,TRBJ2-7,TRBV7-2,TGTGCCAGCAGCTTGAGCCTGGAACTAGCGGGACTATCCTACGAGCAGTACTTC,CASSLSLELAGLSYEQYF
many,NA,TRBJ2-1,TRBV7-2,TGTGCCAGCAGCTTAGAAACAGGGAACAATGAGCAGTTCTTC,CASSLETGNNEQFF
NA,NA,TRBJ2-4,TRBV29-1,TGCAGCGTTACCCCCTTGCTAGCCAAAAACATTCAGTACTTC,CSVTPLLAKNIQYF
few,NA,TRBJ2-6,TRBV6-2/TRBV6-3,TGTGCCAGCAGGGGGGTTAGGGCCCTCTCTGGGGCCAACGTCCTGACTTTC,CASRGVRALSGANVLTF
NA,TRBD1,TRBJ2-1,TRBV5-6,TGTGCCAGCAGCGGGACGGGACAGACTATCAATGAGCAGTTCTTC,CASSGTGQTINEQFF
few,NA,TRBJ2-2,TRBV6-2/TRBV6-3,TGTGCCAGCAAGGGCTCAAGGAACACCGGGGAGCTGTTTTTT,CASKGSRNTGELFF